A selection of T cell receptor beta chains follows, all from one sample in a study of CD8+ T cells in alopecia areata. Some clones are missing from TCRdb's copy, which holds only in-frame ones; the method was immunoSEQ multiplex PCR. The profile shows about 4,500 clones, about 60% of them singletons. Here the sequenced sample was skin, taken at week 4, from a patient treated with tofacitinib. The receptors stem from a human donor with alopecia areata. Both conserved end residues are part of each CDR3. D genes are given only for firm matches. The listing skips clone size in some rows; elsewhere it reads once, few, many or a size class.

d_gene,j_gene,abundance,v_gene,CDR3nt,CDR3aa
NA,TRBJ2-3,NA,TRBV9,TGTGCCAGCGGAGTACAAGGGGGGGCAGATACGCAGTATTTT,CASGVQGGADTQYF
TRBD2,TRBJ2-4,NA,TRBV7-2,TGTGCCAGCAGCCCGTCGACTAGCGGGAGCGAAAACATTCAGTACTTC,CASSPSTSGSENIQYF
NA,TRBJ1-3,NA,TRBV21-1,TGTGCCAGCAACAACCGGGAGAGCTCTGGAAACACCATATATTTT,CASNNRESSGNTIYF
TRBD1,TRBJ1-5,NA,TRBV6-6,TGTGCCAGCAGTTACGGACAGGGGAGCAATCAGCCCCAGCATTTT,CASSYGQGSNQPQHF
NA,TRBJ2-7,NA,TRBV11-2,TGTGCCAGCAGCTCTCCGGTTACCTACGAGCAGTACTTC,CASSSPVTYEQYF
NA,TRBJ2-2,NA,TRBV12-2,TGTGCAAGTCGCTTTCCCGATGCGAGGTACACCGGGGAGCTGTTTTTT,CASRFPDARYTGELFF
NA,TRBJ2-2,NA,TRBV30,TGTGCCTGGAGTTTTCGGCGTATGAACACCGGGGAGCTGTTTTTT,CAWSFRRMNTGELFF
NA,TRBJ2-1,NA,TRBV6-1,TGTGCCAGCAGTGACCAATATGAGCAGTTCTTC,CASSDQYEQFF
TRBD1,TRBJ2-2,NA,TRBV4-1,TGCGCCAGCCGGGGGGACAGGGGTTTCACCGGGGAGCTGTTTTTT,CASRGDRGFTGELFF
TRBD1,TRBJ1-1,NA,TRBV4-1,TGCGCCAGCAGTCAAGGACAGGGGGCATGGGACACTGAAGCTTTCTTT,CASSQGQGAWDTEAFF
TRBD2,TRBJ2-1,NA,TRBV7-2,TGTGCCAGCAGCTTAGTCGCAGCGGGAAATTACAATGAGCAGTTCTTC,CASSLVAAGNYNEQFF
NA,TRBJ2-6,NA,TRBV27,TGTGCCAGCAGTTGGACCGGGTACTCCGGGGCCAACGTCCTGACTTTC,CASSWTGYSGANVLTF
TRBD1,TRBJ1-3,few,TRBV19,TGTGCCAGTAGCACAGGGGTCTCTGGAAACACCATATATTTT,CASSTGVSGNTIYF
NA,TRBJ2-7,few,TRBV7-2,TGTGCCAGCAGCTTTCTCAACGGGCCCAACGAGCAGTACTTC,CASSFLNGPNEQYF
NA,TRBJ2-7,few,TRBV7-9,TGTGCCGCAGGGGGGATCTACGAGCAGTACTTC,CAAGGIYEQYF
TRBD2,TRBJ2-1,NA,TRBV5-6,TGTGCCAGCAGCTTGACTAGCGGGAGGGTCGGGGAGCAGTTCTTC,CASSLTSGRVGEQFF
NA,TRBJ2-5,NA,TRBV7-9,TGTGCCAGCAGTAAACGGGAGACCCAGTACTTC,CASSKRETQYF
TRBD2,TRBJ2-7,NA,TRBV6-1,TGTGCCAGCAGTGAGCACACTAGCGGGACTTACGAGCAGTACTTC,CASSEHTSGTYEQYF
NA,TRBJ1-4,once,TRBV2,TGTGCCAGCAGTGAAGTGTCAGGTGAACTGTTTTTT,CASSEVSGELFF
NA,TRBJ2-3,NA,TRBV30,TGTGCCGGGGCTACCGAGCGCTATTCGAGCACAGATACGCAGTATTTT,CAGATERYSSTDTQYF
TRBD1,TRBJ2-7,NA,TRBV15,TGTGCCACCTCCCCCAGGGGGGACAGGGCTCGGTACGAGCAGTACTTC,CATSPRGDRARYEQYF
NA,TRBJ2-6,NA,TRBV10-2,TGCGCCATCCGCCCCGAAGGCTCTGGGGCCAACGTCCTGACTTTC,CAIRPEGSGANVLTF
NA,TRBJ1-1,NA,TRBV6-1,TGTGCCAGCAAAGTCTGGCAGAACACTGAAGCTTTCTTT,CASKVWQNTEAFF
NA,TRBJ2-7,NA,TRBV19,TGTGCCAGTAGCCCCGCAGGGGCTAACTACGAGCAGTACTTC,CASSPAGANYEQYF